Included here is one TCR beta chain sequence, with context. This sample was taken from a study of T cells in Graves' hyperthyroidism and ophthalmopathy. Amplified TCR beta CDR3 regions came from RNA transcripts. A first-round RT-PCR of the TCR CDR3 used the HTBI primer set. TCRdb re-derived calls from the multiplex PCR reads in MiXCR, one entry per CDR3 protein. The sample lists fewer than 400,000 distinct CDR3 sequences, about 15% occurring once. Between the trimmed V and J ends, which lost 3 bases and 7 bases, there was a span of 18 bases. The CDR3 has 15 residues. The chain is built from TRBV12-3 or TRBV12-4 and TRBJ1-2; D may be TRBD1 (5 bases). The source of this sequence is a woman aged 18-29 years with Graves' hyperthyroidism that later progressed to Graves' ophthalmopathy. Input material: blood. The CDR3: CASSLGVGGGSGYTF. Written as DNA, the CDR3 is TGTGCCAGCAGTTTGGGAGTTGGGGGGGGAAGTGGCTACACCTTC.